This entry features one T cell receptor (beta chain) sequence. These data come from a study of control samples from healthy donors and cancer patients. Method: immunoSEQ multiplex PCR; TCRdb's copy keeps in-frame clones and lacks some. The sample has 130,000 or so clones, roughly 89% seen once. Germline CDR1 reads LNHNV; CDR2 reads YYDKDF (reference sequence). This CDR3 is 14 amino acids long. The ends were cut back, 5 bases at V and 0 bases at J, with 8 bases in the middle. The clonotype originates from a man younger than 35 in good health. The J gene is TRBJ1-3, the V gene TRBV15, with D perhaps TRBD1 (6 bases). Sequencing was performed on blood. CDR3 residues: CATSGGGSGNTIYF. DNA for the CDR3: TGTGCCACCAGCGGAGGGGGCTCTGGAAACACCATATATTTT. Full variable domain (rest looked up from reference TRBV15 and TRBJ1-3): DAMVIQNPRYQVTQFGKPVTLSCSQTLNHNVMYWYQQKSSQAPKLLFHYYDKDFNNEADTPDNFQSRRPNTSFCFLDIRSPGLGDTAMYLCATSGGGSGNTIYFGEGSWLTVV.